This T cell receptor beta chain appears in the sequencing data of a study of fetal regulatory T cell absence and autoimmunity. Per germline, CDR1 ENHRY and CDR2 SYGVKD. The length of the CDR3 is 14 residues. The V and J ends lost 0 bases and 3 bases respectively, with 9 bases between them. This clone was detected a few times. The antigen is not known. Study results and caveats: Cord blood and pancreas showed broadly similar TRB gene family usage. Pancreas TCRs were oligoclonally enriched versus cord blood, some clones over 80-fold.

Data came from immunoSEQ multiplex PCR; TCRdb stores just in-frame clones and leaves some out. The table shows more than 90,000 clones, with around 72% occurring only once. Specimen: pancreas tissue. The TCR was taken from a male donor with IPEX syndrome. The V call is TRBV10-3, the J call TRBJ2-7; tentatively, D is TRBD2 (5 bases). In nucleotides, the CDR3 is TGTGCCATCAGTGAGTCGAAGACTAACTACGAGCAGTACTTC. Translated, it gives CAISESKTNYEQYF.